This is a list of T cell receptor beta chains from one sample in a study of T-cell memory formation after mild COVID-19. MiXCR, applied by TCRdb to the 5' RACE reads, yields one record per CDR3 protein. This table holds 65,000 to 95,000 distinct CDR3 sequences, roughly 13% found once. The sample consisted of PBMCs or a T cell subset sorted from them (not recorded which). The receptors here all came from a man between 18 and 29 years old who had mild COVID-19 (a few samples of this study predate the infection). Cell type and time point are not known. CDR3s include the opening cysteine and the closing phenylalanine or tryptophan. The D gene is left open where the match is weak. Size is stated for part of the rows, as once, few or many counts, or as a class when the clone is expanded.

abundance	v_gene	j_gene	d_gene	CDR3aa	CDR3nt
-	TRBV5-1	TRBJ1-2	-	CASSLGFTGDYGYTF	TGCGCCAGCAGCTTGGGCTTCACGGGGGACTATGGCTACACCTTC
many	TRBV7-3	TRBJ2-3	-	CASSLGGTDTDTQYF	TGTGCCAGCAGCTTAGGAGGGACAGACACAGATACGCAGTATTTT
-	TRBV6-2/TRBV6-3	TRBJ1-6	TRBD1	CASSQTDRGNSPLHF	TGTGCCAGCAGCCAAACGGACAGGGGCAATTCACCCCTCCACTTT
-	TRBV6-5	TRBJ2-7	-	CASSYSAGPYEQYF	TGTGCCAGCAGTTACTCGGCAGGACCCTACGAGCAGTACTTC
-	TRBV18	TRBJ2-5	TRBD2	CASSLGLAGVRKETQYF	TGTGCCAGCTCGCTTGGACTAGCGGGGGTGCGAAAAGAGACCCAGTACTTC
many	TRBV9	TRBJ2-7	TRBD2	CASSLAGGLAYEQYF	TGTGCCAGCAGTTTAGCGGGGGGGCTAGCCTACGAGCAGTACTTC
-	TRBV6-6	TRBJ2-3	-	CASRPGRPRMHTQYF	TGTGCCAGCAGACCAGGGCGGCCAAGGATGCATACGCAGTATTTT
few	TRBV5-1	TRBJ2-3	TRBD2	CASIGGGTQYF	TGCGCCAGCATCGGGGGAGGGACGCAGTATTTT
few	TRBV12-3/TRBV12-4	TRBJ2-1	-	CASSFMDGDNEQFF	TGTGCCAGCAGTTTCATGGACGGGGACAATGAGCAGTTCTTC
few	TRBV7-8	TRBJ2-5	TRBD1	CASSSRDSDQETQYF	TGTGCCAGCAGCTCCCGGGACAGTGATCAAGAGACCCAGTACTTC
few	TRBV7-6	TRBJ2-3	-	CASSKERLGADTQYF	TGTGCCAGCAGCAAAGAGCGGTTGGGGGCAGATACGCAGTATTTT
many	TRBV4-1	TRBJ2-3	-	CASSRYKGTDTQYF	TGCGCCAGCAGCCGCTATAAGGGCACAGATACGCAGTATTTT
few	TRBV4-2	TRBJ1-4	TRBD1	CASSKGQGPATNEKLFF	TGTGCCAGCAGCAAAGGACAGGGGCCTGCAACTAATGAAAAACTGTTTTTT
-	TRBV5-1	TRBJ2-3	TRBD1	CASSPRDRASTDTQYF	TGCGCCAGCAGCCCCCGGGACAGGGCTAGCACAGATACGCAGTATTTT
many	TRBV4-1	TRBJ1-1	-	CASSQQTLPTEAFF	TGCGCCAGCAGCCAACAAACCCTCCCGACTGAAGCTTTCTTT
few	TRBV20-1	TRBJ2-7	TRBD2	CSARAFSGSSYEQYF	TGCAGTGCTAGGGCATTTAGCGGGAGCTCCTACGAGCAGTACTTC
-	TRBV9	TRBJ1-6	-	CASKADSYNSPLHF	TGTGCCAGCAAGGCTGACTCCTATAATTCACCCCTCCACTTT
few	TRBV7-2	TRBJ2-3	TRBD2	CASSLGASGVTDTQYF	TGTGCCAGCAGCTTAGGTGCTAGCGGGGTCACAGATACGCAGTATTTT
-	TRBV4-1	TRBJ2-2	-	CASSQDMGGEAGELFF	TGCGCCAGCAGCCAAGATATGGGAGGCGAGGCCGGGGAGCTGTTTTTT